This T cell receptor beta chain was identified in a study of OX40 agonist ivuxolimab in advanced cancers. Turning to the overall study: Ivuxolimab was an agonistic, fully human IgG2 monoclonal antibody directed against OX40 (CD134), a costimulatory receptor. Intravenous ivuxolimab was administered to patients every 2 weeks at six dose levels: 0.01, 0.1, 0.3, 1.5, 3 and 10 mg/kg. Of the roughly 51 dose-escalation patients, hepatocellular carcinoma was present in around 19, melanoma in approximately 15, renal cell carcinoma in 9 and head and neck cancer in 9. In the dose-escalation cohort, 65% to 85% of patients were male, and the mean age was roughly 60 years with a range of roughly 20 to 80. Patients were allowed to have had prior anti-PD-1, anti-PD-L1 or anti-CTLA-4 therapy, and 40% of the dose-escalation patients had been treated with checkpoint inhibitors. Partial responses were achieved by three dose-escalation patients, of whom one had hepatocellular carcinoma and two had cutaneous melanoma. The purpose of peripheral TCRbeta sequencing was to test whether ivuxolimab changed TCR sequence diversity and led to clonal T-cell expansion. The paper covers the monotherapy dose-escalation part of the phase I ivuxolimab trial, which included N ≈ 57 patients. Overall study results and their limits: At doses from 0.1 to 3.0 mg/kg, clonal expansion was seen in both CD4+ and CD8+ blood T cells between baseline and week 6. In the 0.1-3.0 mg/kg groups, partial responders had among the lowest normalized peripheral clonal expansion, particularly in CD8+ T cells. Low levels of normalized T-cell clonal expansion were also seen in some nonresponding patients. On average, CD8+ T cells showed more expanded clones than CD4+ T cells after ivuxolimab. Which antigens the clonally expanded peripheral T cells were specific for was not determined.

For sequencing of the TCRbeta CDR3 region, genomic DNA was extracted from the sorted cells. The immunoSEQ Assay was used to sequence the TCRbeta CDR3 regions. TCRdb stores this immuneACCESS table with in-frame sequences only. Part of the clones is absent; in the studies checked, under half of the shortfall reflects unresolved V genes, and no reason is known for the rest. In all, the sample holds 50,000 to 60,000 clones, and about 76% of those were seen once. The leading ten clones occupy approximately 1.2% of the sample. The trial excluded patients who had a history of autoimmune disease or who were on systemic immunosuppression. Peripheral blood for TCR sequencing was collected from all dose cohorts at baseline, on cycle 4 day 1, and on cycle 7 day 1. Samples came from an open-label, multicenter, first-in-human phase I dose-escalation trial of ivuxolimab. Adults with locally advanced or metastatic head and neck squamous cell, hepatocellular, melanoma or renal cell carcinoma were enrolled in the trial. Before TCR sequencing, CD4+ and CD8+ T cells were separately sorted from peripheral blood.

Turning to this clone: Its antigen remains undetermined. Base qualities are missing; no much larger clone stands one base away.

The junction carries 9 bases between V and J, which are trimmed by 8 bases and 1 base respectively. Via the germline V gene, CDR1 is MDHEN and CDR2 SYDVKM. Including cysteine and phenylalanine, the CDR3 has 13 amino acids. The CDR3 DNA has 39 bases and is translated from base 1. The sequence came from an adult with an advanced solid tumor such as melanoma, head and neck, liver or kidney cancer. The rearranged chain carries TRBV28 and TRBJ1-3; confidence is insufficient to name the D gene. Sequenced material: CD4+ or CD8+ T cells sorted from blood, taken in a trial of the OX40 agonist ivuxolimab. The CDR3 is CASLDISGNTIYF. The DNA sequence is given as TGTGCCAGCCTAGACATTTCTGGAAACACCATATATTTT. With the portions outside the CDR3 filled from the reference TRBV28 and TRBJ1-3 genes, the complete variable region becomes DVKVTQSSRYLVKRTGEKVFLECVQDMDHENMFWYRQDPGLGLRLIYFSYDVKMKEKGDIPEGYSVSREKKERFSLILESASTNQTSMYLCASLDISGNTIYFGEGSWLTVV.